This is a list of T cell receptor beta chains from one sample in a study of T cell responses to AZD1222 COVID-19 vaccine. Libraries were prepared by immunoSEQ multiplex PCR; TCRdb keeps only in-frame clonotypes and omits some of them. The table includes some 150,000 clones, 85% to 95% detected once. The material was peripheral blood, obtained on day 0 of AZD1222 vaccination. These receptors were taken from an adult in good health. Both conserved end residues are part of each CDR3. The order of the fields is clone size, V gene, D gene, J gene, CDR3 DNA, CDR3 protein. D genes are given only for firm matches. Clone size is stated in some rows and not others, as once, few, many or a class when expanded.

.,TRBV19,.,TRBJ1-4,TGTGCCAGTAGTATAGAGAAGGAACCCGCAACTAATGAAAAACTGTTTTTT,CASSIEKEPATNEKLFF
.,TRBV19,.,TRBJ1-3,TGTGCCAGTAGTGTCGACAGGTTCTCTGGAAACACCATATATTTT,CASSVDRFSGNTIYF
.,TRBV6-1,.,TRBJ1-2,TGTGCCAGCAGTGAAGAAGTGGTCGAATTGCACTATGGCTACACCTTC,CASSEEVVELHYGYTF
.,TRBV6-5,.,TRBJ2-2,TGTGCCAGCACTGGGGAGACACCGAACACCGGGGAGCTGTTTTTT,CASTGETPNTGELFF
.,TRBV30,TRBD1,TRBJ1-4,TGTGCCTGGAACAGGGGCCGGAATGAAAAACTGTTTTTT,CAWNRGRNEKLFF
.,TRBV3-1/TRBV3-2,.,TRBJ1-4,TGTGCCAGCAGCCAAGGGCCGGTTAATGAAAAACTGTTTTTT,CASSQGPVNEKLFF
.,TRBV20-1,.,TRBJ2-7,TGCAGTGCTAGAGAGGGTTACGAGCAGTACTTC,CSAREGYEQYF
.,TRBV19,.,TRBJ1-4,TGTGCCAGTAGTATAAACGGGGGAGGAAATGAAAAACTGTTTTTT,CASSINGGGNEKLFF
.,TRBV28,.,TRBJ1-4,TGTGCCAGCAGTTTACGGGCAGGGAGGAATGAAAAACTGTTTTTT,CASSLRAGRNEKLFF
.,TRBV28,.,TRBJ1-4,TGTGCCAGCAGCCCCGGGACCGGGAAAAAACTGTTTTTT,CASSPGTGKKLFF
.,TRBV28,TRBD1,TRBJ2-7,TGTGCCAGCAGTTTTCCTCTCTCACCGGGACAGAACTACGAGCAGTACTTC,CASSFPLSPGQNYEQYF
.,TRBV3-1/TRBV3-2,.,TRBJ2-2,TGTGCCAGCAGCCAAGATTACTCCTTGACGAACACCGGGGAGCTGTTTTTT,CASSQDYSLTNTGELFF
.,TRBV12-3/TRBV12-4,.,TRBJ2-1,TGTGCCAGCAGTTTGGGTCCTCTTGAGCAGTTCTTC,CASSLGPLEQFF
few,TRBV5-1,TRBD2,TRBJ2-1,TGCGCCAGCAGATTTAGCGGGTTGACCTACAATGAGCAGTTCTTC,CASRFSGLTYNEQFF
.,TRBV7-9,.,TRBJ1-1,TGTGCCAGCAGCTTAGTGGAATACACTGAAGCTTTCTTT,CASSLVEYTEAFF
.,TRBV30,TRBD2,TRBJ2-7,TGTGCCTGGAGTGTATATACTAGCGGGAGGTTCGAGCAGTACTTC,CAWSVYTSGRFEQYF
.,TRBV2,.,TRBJ1-3,TGTGCCAGCAGGCAAAACTCTGGAAACACCATATATTTT,CASRQNSGNTIYF
.,TRBV30,.,TRBJ2-2,TGTGCCTGGAGTGTGGTACGATACACCGGGGAGCTGTTTTTT,CAWSVVRYTGELFF
.,TRBV11-3,TRBD1,TRBJ1-3,TGTGCCAGCAGCCCAGGGACAGGGGCGGTGGACACCATATATTTT,CASSPGTGAVDTIYF
.,TRBV28,.,TRBJ2-7,TGTGCCAGCAGCCAGAACTCCTACGAGCAGTACTTC,CASSQNSYEQYF
.,TRBV10-3,.,TRBJ2-3,TGTGCCATCAGTGAGTCTGGCACAGGGATCGCAGATACGCAGTATTTT,CAISESGTGIADTQYF
.,TRBV19,.,TRBJ1-5,TGTGCCAGTAGTATTGGACCCCTGCTGTATTTT,CASSIGPLLYF
.,TRBV5-4,TRBD1,TRBJ2-2,TGTGCCAGCAGCATTGGCCGGGGGACAGGGGACACCGGGGAGCTGTTTTTT,CASSIGRGTGDTGELFF
.,TRBV28,.,TRBJ1-5,TGTGCCAGCAGTTTACCCCTAGGGCTCAATCAGCCCCAGCATTTT,CASSLPLGLNQPQHF
.,TRBV19,.,TRBJ1-5,TGTGCCAGTAGTATAGGGGCAGGGAGGGGTAGCAATCAGCCCCAGCATTTT,CASSIGAGRGSNQPQHF
.,TRBV10-3,TRBD1,TRBJ1-4,TGTGCCATCAGTGATCCGATCGGGACAGCTGATGAAAAACTGTTTTTT,CAISDPIGTADEKLFF
.,TRBV6-5,TRBD1,TRBJ1-1,TGTGCCAGCAGTTACTCAGGACAGGGTTACAAGAAGTCATTCTTT,CASSYSGQGYKKSFF
.,TRBV24-1,.,TRBJ2-2,TGTGCCACCAGTTTAGCGAACACCGGGGAGCTGTTTTTT,CATSLANTGELFF
.,TRBV6-5,.,TRBJ1-1,TGTGCCAGCAGTACGAGGGGAGACACTGAAGCTTTCTTT,CASSTRGDTEAFF
once,TRBV5-1,.,TRBJ2-2,TGCGCCAGCAGCTCTCTCCACCCGAACACCGGGGAGCTGTTTTTT,CASSSLHPNTGELFF
.,TRBV7-9,TRBD2,TRBJ2-1,TGTGCCAGCAGCCTAATCGGGGGGAGCTCCTACAATGAGCAGTTCTTC,CASSLIGGSSYNEQFF
few,TRBV28,.,TRBJ2-7,TGTGCCAGCAGCACGAGTAGCGGATCCACCTCCTACGAGCAGTACTTC,CASSTSSGSTSYEQYF
.,TRBV11-2,TRBD2,TRBJ2-5,TGTGCCAGCAGCTCGGGACTAGCGGGAGCTGAAGAGACCCAGTACTTC,CASSSGLAGAEETQYF
.,TRBV7-8,.,TRBJ1-2,TGTGCCAGCAGCTTAGTCGCGCCAACCTATGGCTACACCTTC,CASSLVAPTYGYTF
.,TRBV18,.,TRBJ2-7,TGTGCCAGCTCACCTAGGGGACGGACCTACGAGCAGTACTTC,CASSPRGRTYEQYF
.,TRBV25-1,.,TRBJ2-7,TGTGCCAGCAGTGTAGGGACGGGGACCTACGAGCAGTACTTC,CASSVGTGTYEQYF
.,TRBV19,TRBD2,TRBJ2-3,TGTGCCAGTAGTATAGAGGGGACTAGCGGGAGTGGTGAGACAGATACGCAGTATTTT,CASSIEGTSGSGETDTQYF
.,TRBV7-2,.,TRBJ1-2,TGTGCCAGCAGCTTAGGCGGATCTAACTATGGCTACACCTTC,CASSLGGSNYGYTF
.,TRBV5-4,.,TRBJ1-2,TGTGCCAGCAGCCGACTGGTGGGTCTTCATCCTAACTATGGCTACACCTTC,CASSRLVGLHPNYGYTF
.,TRBV29-1,.,TRBJ1-2,TGCAGCGTTGAATCGTACAACTATGGCTACACCTTC,CSVESYNYGYTF
few,TRBV9,TRBD1,TRBJ2-3,TGTGCCAGCAGCCCACGACAGGGGCGAGATACGCAGTATTTT,CASSPRQGRDTQYF
.,TRBV7-9,.,TRBJ2-3,TGTGCCAGCAGCTTAGGAGCCAGGGATGGGACAGATACGCAGTATTTT,CASSLGARDGTDTQYF
.,TRBV9,.,TRBJ2-2,TGTGCCAGCAGTCGTACTAGCCTGAACACCGGGGAGCTGTTTTTT,CASSRTSLNTGELFF
.,TRBV18,.,TRBJ1-3,TGTGCCAGCTCACCACCGTTCGCGGTTGACACCATATATTTT,CASSPPFAVDTIYF
.,TRBV6-5,TRBD1,TRBJ1-1,TGTGCCAGCAGTTACTCGACAGGGGCGACTGAAGCTTTCTTT,CASSYSTGATEAFF
.,TRBV2,.,TRBJ1-5,TGTGCCAGCAGTGAAGCGGCCCAGGGGAATCAGCCCCAGCATTTT,CASSEAAQGNQPQHF
.,TRBV19,TRBD1,TRBJ2-1,TGTGCCAGTAGTATGGCCTACGGGACAGGGGGCAATGAGCAGTTCTTC,CASSMAYGTGGNEQFF
.,TRBV2,TRBD2,TRBJ2-5,TGTGCCAGCAGTGAACTAGCGGGCGGGGAGACCCAGTACTTC,CASSELAGGETQYF
.,TRBV19,.,TRBJ1-6,TGTGCCAGTAGTATACAGGGTCGTGGATCACCCCTCCACTTT,CASSIQGRGSPLHF
.,TRBV28,.,TRBJ2-7,TGTGCCAGCAGTTTACAGGGTTACGAGCAGTACTTC,CASSLQGYEQYF
.,TRBV10-1,TRBD2,TRBJ2-3,TGCGCCAGCAGTGGGGGACTAGCGGGAGCCCGACGGAACACAGATACGCAGTATTTT,CASSGGLAGARRNTDTQYF
.,TRBV19,.,TRBJ1-1,TGTGCCAGTAGTATGGCCAGGCACATGAACACTGAAGCTTTCTTT,CASSMARHMNTEAFF
.,TRBV14,.,TRBJ2-1,TGTGCCAGCAGCCAAGCATCCACTCTCTCCTACAATGAGCAGTTCTTC,CASSQASTLSYNEQFF
.,TRBV2,.,TRBJ1-1,TGTGCCAGCAGTGAATCCGGGATGCGCACTGAAGCTTTCTTT,CASSESGMRTEAFF
.,TRBV28,TRBD1,TRBJ2-7,TGTGCCAGCAGTTTACGGACAGGGTCCTACGAGCAGTACTTC,CASSLRTGSYEQYF
.,TRBV29-1,.,TRBJ2-3,TGCAGCGTTGTGGGATACTCCAGTGCAGATACGCAGTATTTT,CSVVGYSSADTQYF
.,TRBV6-5,.,TRBJ1-2,TGTGCCAGCAAAAGAGGCGCCGAGGGTCATGGCTACACCTTC,CASKRGAEGHGYTF